The rows below give T cell receptor beta chains drawn from one sample of a study of T cells after yellow fever vaccination. One entry per CDR3 protein results from TCRdb running MiXCR on the 5' RACE reads. The sample has around 400,000 distinct CDR3 sequences, roughly 10% seen once; the top ten hold more than 15%. Sequencing used PBMCs, obtained on the day of the first yellow fever vaccination. These receptors came from a young man who received the YFV17D yellow fever vaccine. CDR3s include the opening cysteine and the closing phenylalanine or tryptophan. Fields, in order: V gene, J gene, clone size, D gene, CDR3 DNA, CDR3 protein. D genes are given only for firm matches. The listing skips clone size in some rows; elsewhere it reads once, few, many or a size class.

>TRBV19|TRBJ1-1|few|NA
TGTGCCAGTAGTATTCAGGGGCGGAGGACTGAAGCTTTCTTT
CASSIQGRRTEAFF
>TRBV20-1|TRBJ1-4|NA|NA
TGCAGTGCTCAATGGGAAACTAATGAAAAACTGTTTTTT
CSAQWETNEKLFF
>TRBV6-2/TRBV6-3|TRBJ2-2|few|NA
TGTGCCAGCAGTTACGGTCTCACCGGGGAGCTGTTTTTT
CASSYGLTGELFF
>TRBV7-9|TRBJ2-7|NA|NA
TGTGCCAGCAGCTTATTGGGGGCCGAGCAGTACTTC
CASSLLGAEQYF
>TRBV7-8|TRBJ2-2|few|NA
TGTGCCAGCAGCTCCTGGGACATTCCCGGGGAGCTGTTTTTT
CASSSWDIPGELFF
>TRBV20-1|TRBJ1-1|NA|NA
TGCAGTGCGAGTATGGGGCGCCGCACTGAAGCTTTCTTT
CSASMGRRTEAFF
>TRBV19|TRBJ1-5|few|NA
TGTGCCCTACTCTACCGGGCCCCGTTTCTCCCCCAGCATTTT
CALLYRAPFLPQHF
>TRBV20-1|TRBJ1-1|NA|TRBD1
TGCAGTGCTTCGGACAGGGGCACTGAAGCTTTCTTT
CSASDRGTEAFF
>TRBV20-1|TRBJ1-4|few|TRBD1
TGCAGTGCTTTACAGGGGGCAGGCGATGAAAAACTGTTTTTT
CSALQGAGDEKLFF
>TRBV6-1|TRBJ2-5|few|TRBD1
TGTGCCAGCAACCAGGACAGGGGCCAAGAGACCCAGTACTTC
CASNQDRGQETQYF
>TRBV7-2|TRBJ1-1|few|NA
TGTGCCAGCAGCTTAGGACCCCCTGAAGCTTTCTTT
CASSLGPPEAFF
>TRBV11-2|TRBJ2-1|many|NA
TGTGCCAGCAGCCTTGGGGGGCCGGGACAGAGAAAGTGGAATGAGCAGTTCTTC
CASSLGGPGQRKWNEQFF
>TRBV6-5|TRBJ2-2|NA|NA
TGTGCCAGCAGTTACTCGACATCCGGGGAGCTGTTTTTT
CASSYSTSGELFF
>TRBV7-2|TRBJ1-5|NA|TRBD1
TGTGCCAGCAGCTTGAGCGGACAGGCGAACAATCAGCCCCAGCATTTT
CASSLSGQANNQPQHF